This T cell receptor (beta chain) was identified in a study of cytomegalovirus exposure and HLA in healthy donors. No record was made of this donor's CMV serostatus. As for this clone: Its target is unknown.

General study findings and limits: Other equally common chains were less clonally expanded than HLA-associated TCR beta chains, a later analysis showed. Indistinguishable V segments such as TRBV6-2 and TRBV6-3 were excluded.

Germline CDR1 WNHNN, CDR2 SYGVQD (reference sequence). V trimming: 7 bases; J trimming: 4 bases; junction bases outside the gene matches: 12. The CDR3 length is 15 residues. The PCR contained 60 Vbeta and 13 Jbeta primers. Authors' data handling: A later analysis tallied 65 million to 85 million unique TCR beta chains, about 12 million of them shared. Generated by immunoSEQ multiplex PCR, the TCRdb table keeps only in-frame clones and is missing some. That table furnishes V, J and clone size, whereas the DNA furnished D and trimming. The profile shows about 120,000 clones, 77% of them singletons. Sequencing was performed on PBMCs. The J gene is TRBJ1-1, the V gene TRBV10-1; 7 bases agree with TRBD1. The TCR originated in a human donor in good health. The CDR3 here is CASTPDRTTGTEAFF. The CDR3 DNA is TGCGCCAGCACCCCGGACAGGACCACAGGCACTGAAGCTTTCTTT.